This T cell receptor beta chain stems from a study of PD-L1 blockade in urothelial cancer. Overall study: Patients with male sex and bladder-origin urothelial cancer accounted for about 85% of the roughly 30 enrolled.

Germline CDR1 LNHNV, CDR2 YYDKDF (reference sequence). With 3 bases removed from V and 2 bases from J, the gap between germline ends came to 13 bases. The CDR3 covers 15 residues. Clones were sequenced by immunoSEQ multiplex PCR, and TCRdb holds only the in-frame ones, with some missing. This table has 25,000 to 30,000 clones, more than 75% appearing once. The clonotype originates from a man aged 50 to 59 with urothelial cancer. The chain has TRBV15 and TRBJ2-5, with D possibly TRBD1 on 6 matching bases. Sequenced material: PBMCs, taken around atezolizumab (anti-PD-L1) treatment. The CDR3: CATSSKPTGQETQYF. The CDR3 DNA reads TGTGCCACCAGCAGTAAACCGACAGGTCAAGAGACCCAGTACTTC.